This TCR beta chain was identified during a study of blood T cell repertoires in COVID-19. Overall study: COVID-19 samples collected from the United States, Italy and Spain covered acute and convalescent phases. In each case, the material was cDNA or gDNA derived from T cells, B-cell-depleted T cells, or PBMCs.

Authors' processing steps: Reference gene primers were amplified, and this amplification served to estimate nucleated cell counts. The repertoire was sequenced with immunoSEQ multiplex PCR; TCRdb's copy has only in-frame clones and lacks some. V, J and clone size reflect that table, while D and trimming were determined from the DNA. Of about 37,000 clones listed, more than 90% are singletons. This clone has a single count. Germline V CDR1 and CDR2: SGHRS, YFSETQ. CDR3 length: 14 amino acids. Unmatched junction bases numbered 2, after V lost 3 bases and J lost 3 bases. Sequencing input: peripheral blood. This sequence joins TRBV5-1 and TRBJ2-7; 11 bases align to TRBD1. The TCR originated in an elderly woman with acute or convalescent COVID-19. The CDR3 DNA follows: TGCGCCAGCAGCTCGGGGACAGGGGGCTACGAGCAGTACTTC. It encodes CASSSGTGGYEQYF. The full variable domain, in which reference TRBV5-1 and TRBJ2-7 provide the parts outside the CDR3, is KAGVTQTPRYLIKTRGQQVTLSCSPISGHRSVSWYQQTPGQGLQFLFEYFSETQRNKGNFPGRFSGRQFSNSRSEMNVSTLELGDSALYLCASSSGTGGYEQYFGPGTRLTVT.